This passage covers 28 T cell receptor beta chains from one sample sequenced in a study of T cells after yellow fever vaccination. Via MiXCR, TCRdb re-called the 5' RACE reads, giving one row per CDR3 protein. Of a few hundred thousand distinct CDR3 sequences listed, roughly 21% are singletons. The sequenced sample was PBMCs, obtained 15 days after the yellow fever booster vaccination. These receptor sequences come from a young man who received the YFV17D yellow fever vaccine.

This chain connects TRBV7-9 to TRBJ2-5, with D hard to call. Germline assignment: CDR1 SEHNR and CDR2 FQNEAQ (reference sequence). Deletions cut 1 base from V and 5 bases from J, with 11 bases between. CDR3 size: 14 residues. The CDR3 DNA reads TGTGCCAGCAGCTTAGTGGCTAGTCGGGAGACCCAGTACTTC. The encoded protein is CASSLVASRETQYF. The entire variable domain, with the rest obtained from reference TRBV7-9 and TRBJ2-5, is as follows: DTGVSQNPRHKITKRGQNVTFRCDPISEHNRLYWYRQTLGQGPEFLTYFQNEAQLEKSRLLSDRFSAERPKGSFSTLEIQRTEQGDSAMYLCASSLVASRETQYFGPGTRLLVL.

In its sample, this clonotype was seen a few times. The rearrangement joins TRBV18 to TRBJ2-7, with 9 bases aligning to TRBD1. The trim removed 2 bases at V and 3 bases at J, leaving 2 bases unmatched. The germline gives CDR1 KGHSH, CDR2 LQKENI. The CDR3 consists of 14 residues. CDR3 in amino acids: CASSPGTGNYEQYF. The CDR3 DNA reads TGTGCCAGCTCACCAGGGACAGGGAACTACGAGCAGTACTTC.

The chain is built from TRBV4-3 and TRBJ2-7; D unclear. The germline V gene has CDR1 LGHNA and CDR2 YSLEER. This CDR3 is 16 amino acids long. The V gene lost 0 bases and the J gene lost 1 base, with 13 bases spanning the gap. The CDR3 sequence is CASSQDRARESYEQYF. The CDR3 region has the DNA TGCGCCAGCAGCCAAGATCGTGCGAGAGAATCCTACGAGCAGTACTTC.

The chain has TRBV7-9 and TRBJ2-3; 7 bases are a match to TRBD2. V shed 5 bases and J 0 bases; nucleotides not matched to a gene: 5. CDR3 length: 15 amino acids. Germline V gives CDR1 SEHNR, CDR2 FQNEAQ (reference sequence). The CDR3 region is CASSVGLSSTDTQYF. CDR3 nucleotides: TGTGCCAGCAGCGTGGGACTATCTAGCACAGATACGCAGTATTTT.

The genes are TRBV7-2 and TRBJ2-1; 9 nucleotides align to TRBD1. V shed 8 bases and J 8 bases; nucleotides not matched to a gene: 10. Germline V gene data show CDR1 as SGHTA and CDR2 as FQGNSA. This CDR3 contains 14 residues. CDR3 in DNA: TGTGCCAGCCGATCCGGAACAGGGGGCGATGAGCAGTTCTTC. Its translation is CASRSGTGGDEQFF.

This clonotype was seen a handful of times. The V and J genes are TRBV5-1 and TRBJ2-2, with D perhaps TRBD1 or TRBD2 (5 bases each). Trimming removed 4 bases from V and 6 bases from J, with 13 bases in between. CDR1 SGHRS and CDR2 YFSETQ come from the germline V gene. CDR3 length: 14 amino acids. CDR3 loop: CASSEGTQPGELFF. The CDR3 bases are TGCGCCAGCAGCGAGGGGACCCAGCCCGGGGAGCTGTTTTTT.

There are a few counts of this clonotype. The chain combines TRBV5-1 with TRBJ2-7; the match to TRBD2 covers 8 bases. The CDR3 has 14 residues. V trimming: 4 bases; J trimming: 2 bases; junction bases outside the gene matches: 5. Per the germline V gene, CDR1 is SGHRS and CDR2 is YFSETQ. CDR3 sequence: CASSPGGKPYEQYF. CDR3 nucleotides: TGCGCCAGCAGCCCGGGGGGGAAGCCCTACGAGCAGTACTTC.

The chain combines TRBV29-1 with TRBJ2-7; TRBD1 aligns across 9 bases. The ends lost 5 bases at V and 1 base at J; junction bases unmatched: 6. Germline assignment: CDR1 SQVTM and CDR2 ANQGSEA. The CDR3 sequence is 14 residues long. In DNA form, the CDR3 reads TGCAGCGTTATTCTTGGACAGGGGTCCTACGAGCAGTACTTC. This gives the protein CSVILGQGSYEQYF.

This clonotype was seen a few times. The chain combines TRBV6-2 or TRBV6-3 with TRBJ2-1; no firm D call. Germline lookup yields CDR1 MNHEY and CDR2 SVGEGT. V was trimmed by 5 bases and J by 7 bases, leaving 9 bases between them. The CDR3 is 12 residues long. CDR3 residues: CASSPIGNEQFF. The CDR3 DNA is TGTGCCAGCAGTCCAATAGGAAATGAGCAGTTCTTC.

The chain combines TRBV19 with TRBJ2-4; a weak D match, TRBD1 (6 bases). Germline V gene lookup returns CDR1 LNHDA and CDR2 SQIVND (reference sequence). V dropped 5 bases and J dropped 1 base, with 15 bases sitting between them. The CDR3 is 16 residues long. CDR3: CASSGIQGIAKNIQYF. The CDR3 DNA follows: TGTGCCAGTAGTGGAATACAGGGTATTGCCAAAAACATTCAGTACTTC. The whole variable domain, remainder taken from reference TRBV19 and TRBJ2-4, is DGGITQSPKYLFRKEGQNVTLSCEQNLNHDAMYWYRQDPGQGLRLIYYSQIVNDFQKGDIAEGYSVSREKKESFPLTVTSAQKNPTAFYLCASSGIQGIAKNIQYFGAGTRLSVL.

This clonotype came up a few times. The rearrangement joins TRBV3-1 to TRBJ1-4; D uncertain. This CDR3 comprises 16 residues. Trimming left V 3 bases short and J 3 bases short, with 14 bases between. Looked up from germline, CDR1 is LGHDT and CDR2 is YNNKEL (reference sequence). Written as DNA, the CDR3 is TGTGCCAGCAGCCACTCGGTTTTTGGAGCTAATGAAAAACTGTTTTTT. Amino acids: CASSHSVFGANEKLFF.

This sequence joins TRBV18 and TRBJ2-1, with D unresolved. V was clipped by 3 bases and J by 10 bases, with 13 bases between them. CDR1 and CDR2 from the germline V gene are KGHSH and LQKENI. This CDR3 comprises 13 residues. The CDR3 DNA is TGTGCCAGCTCACCGAGTCTGGGTAACGAGCAGTTCTTC. Protein product: CASSPSLGNEQFF. The variable domain in full, completed from reference TRBV18 and TRBJ2-1, reads NAGVMQNPRHLVRRRGQEARLRCSPMKGHSHVYWYRQLPEEGLKFMVYLQKENIIDESGMPKERFSAEFPKEGPSILRIQQVVRGDSAAYFCASSPSLGNEQFFGPGTRLTVL.

This chain connects TRBV7-9 to TRBJ1-5; the D is unclear. V dropped 4 bases and J dropped 9 bases, with 13 bases sitting between them. The CDR3 contains 13 residues. The germline V gene has CDR1 SEHNR and CDR2 FQNEAQ (reference sequence). The CDR3 DNA reads TGTGCCAGCAGCTCAGACCGTCTCGGGCCCCAGCATTTT. This gives the protein CASSSDRLGPQHF.

The chain links TRBV3-1 to TRBJ1-5; 11 bases align to TRBD1. The J segment lost 7 bases and the V segment lost 5 bases, leaving 7 bases of the junction unmatched. The CDR3 has 15 residues. Germline V CDR1 and CDR2: LGHDT, YNNKEL (reference sequence). The CDR3 coding sequence is TGTGCCAGCAGCGGCGGGACAGGGGGAGGACAGCCCCAGCATTTT. Translated, it gives CASSGGTGGGQPQHF.

This clonotype was counted a single time. V and J are TRBV7-9 and TRBJ2-6; 7 bases are shared with TRBD1. V trimming: 6 bases; J trimming: 2 bases; junction bases outside the gene matches: 4. This CDR3 comprises 15 residues. Germline CDR1 SEHNR, CDR2 FQNEAQ (reference sequence). The CDR3, as DNA: TGTGCCAGCAGAAAAACAGGGGCTGGGGCCAACGTCCTGACTTTC. Its protein product is CASRKTGAGANVLTF.

The genes are TRBV11-1 and TRBJ2-6, with D perhaps matching TRBD2 (8 bases). V was pared by 4 bases and J by 0 bases, with 16 bases between. Per germline, CDR1 SGHAT and CDR2 FQDESV (reference sequence). The CDR3 is 18 amino acids. This CDR3 reads CASSWLGGDSSGANVLTF. Here the CDR3 DNA reads TGTGCCAGCAGCTGGCTCGGGGGGGACAGCTCTGGGGCCAACGTCCTGACTTTC.

In this sample, this clonotype turned up a few times. The J gene is TRBJ2-3, the V gene TRBV20-1; 11 bases line up with TRBD2. V was pared by 5 bases and J by 14 bases, with 9 bases of the junction left unmatched. This CDR3 is built from 12 residues. The germline CDR1 and CDR2 sequences are DFQATT and SNEGSKA (reference sequence). For the CDR3, the DNA is TGCAGTGCTCCCCCCCCGGGACTAGCGGTGTATTTT. It translates to CSAPPPGLAVYF.

CDR3 nucleotide sequence: TGTGCCATCTCTTATTCTGACGAGCAGTACTTC. Its translation is CAISYSDEQYF. The chain carries TRBV10-3 and TRBJ2-7; D ambiguous. V gave up 8 bases and J gave up 5 bases, with 10 bases separating them. Germline values: CDR1 ENHRY, CDR2 SYGVKD. This CDR3 contains 11 residues.

V is TRBV12-3 or TRBV12-4 and J is TRBJ2-5, with TRBD2 matching 10 bases. V lost 5 bases and J lost 5; bases outside the gene matches: 8. This CDR3 has 15 residues. CDR3 amino acids: CASSNLAGVSETQYF. As DNA, the CDR3 is TGTGCCAGCAGTAACCTAGCGGGAGTGAGTGAGACCCAGTACTTC.

This chain connects TRBV28 to TRBJ2-7, with 7 bases fitting TRBD1. The V gene's germline CDR1 is MDHEN and CDR2 SYDVKM. After removal of 5 bases from V and 2 bases from J, the junction contained 6 bases not matched to a gene. The CDR3 has 14 residues. This chain's CDR3 is CASSPTGPTYEQYF. CDR3 coding DNA: TGTGCCAGCAGTCCGACAGGGCCGACCTACGAGCAGTACTTC.

The chain joins TRBV5-1 to TRBJ2-7; 8 bases align to TRBD1. In germline, CDR1 is SGHRS, CDR2 YFSETQ. V shed 6 bases and J 9 bases; nucleotides not matched to a gene: 11. CDR3 length: 13 amino acids. The CDR3 region is CASIDGTDRGQYF. The CDR3 DNA reads TGCGCCAGCATCGATGGGACTGACAGGGGGCAGTACTTC.

The chain has TRBV12-3 or TRBV12-4 and TRBJ2-3, with 15 bases fitting TRBD2. V was clipped by 4 bases and J by 4 bases; unmatched bases: 3. There are 16 residues in the CDR3. The CDR3 reads CASSYGLAGGPDTQYF. In DNA, the CDR3 is TGTGCCAGCAGTTACGGACTAGCGGGAGGGCCAGATACGCAGTATTTT.

This clonotype occurred a few times. The chain carries TRBV6-5 and TRBJ2-4; D possibly matches TRBD1 or TRBD2 (5 bases each). V was pared by 0 bases and J by 8 bases, with 20 bases between. The CDR3 runs 17 residues. Germline V gives CDR1 MNHEY, CDR2 SVGAGI. This CDR3 is CASSYSSSTGRRDIQYF. The CDR3 DNA follows: TGTGCCAGCAGTTACTCTTCTTCGACGGGGCGGAGAGACATTCAGTACTTC.

The gene calls are TRBV14 and TRBJ2-6; D is undetermined. The CDR3 is made up of 16 amino acids. Germline V lookup: CDR1 SGHDN, CDR2 FVKESK. V lost 5 bases and J 0 bases, leaving 11 bases between the germline ends. For the CDR3, the DNA is TGTGCCAGCAGCTCCCGACGGACCTCTGGGGCCAACGTCCTGACTTTC. This encodes CASSSRRTSGANVLTF.

This clonotype was seen many times. The rearrangement joins TRBV12-3 or TRBV12-4 to TRBJ2-7; the match to TRBD2 covers 8 bases. V was clipped by 5 bases and J by 6 bases; unmatched bases: 6. The CDR3 sequence is 13 residues long. The CDR3 coding sequence is TGTGCCAGCAGTCCTGGACTAGCCAGCGAGCAGTACTTC. Its protein is CASSPGLASEQYF.

This clonotype was counted a few times. The rearrangement uses TRBV5-1 and TRBJ2-7; D not resolved. There are 13 residues in the CDR3. The V gene lost 6 bases and the J gene lost 6 bases, with 16 bases spanning the gap. Germline V lookup: CDR1 SGHRS, CDR2 YFSETQ. CDR3 DNA sequence: TGCGCCAGCAATGACGATCTGTCGGGCGAGCAGTACTTC. It specifies CASNDDLSGEQYF.

This clonotype was picked up a small number of times. The rearrangement links TRBV5-1 to TRBJ2-1, with 10 bases fitting TRBD2. The CDR3 is 14 amino acids. V lost 3 bases, J lost 7 bases, and 4 bases stayed unmatched. Looked up from germline, CDR1 is SGHRS and CDR2 is YFSETQ. The CDR3 sequence is CASSSQAGGNEQFF. The CDR3 region has the DNA TGCGCCAGCAGCTCGCAAGCGGGAGGGAATGAGCAGTTCTTC.

The chain combines TRBV6-2 or TRBV6-3 with TRBJ2-3, with 11 nucleotides matching TRBD2. V lost 6 bases to trimming and J lost 6 bases; unmatched junction nucleotides: 11. Germline assignment: CDR1 MNHEY and CDR2 SVGEGT. The length of the CDR3 is 16 residues. The CDR3: CASSWGLAVLEDTQYF. The CDR3 coding sequence is TGTGCCAGCAGCTGGGGACTAGCGGTGCTTGAGGATACGCAGTATTTT.